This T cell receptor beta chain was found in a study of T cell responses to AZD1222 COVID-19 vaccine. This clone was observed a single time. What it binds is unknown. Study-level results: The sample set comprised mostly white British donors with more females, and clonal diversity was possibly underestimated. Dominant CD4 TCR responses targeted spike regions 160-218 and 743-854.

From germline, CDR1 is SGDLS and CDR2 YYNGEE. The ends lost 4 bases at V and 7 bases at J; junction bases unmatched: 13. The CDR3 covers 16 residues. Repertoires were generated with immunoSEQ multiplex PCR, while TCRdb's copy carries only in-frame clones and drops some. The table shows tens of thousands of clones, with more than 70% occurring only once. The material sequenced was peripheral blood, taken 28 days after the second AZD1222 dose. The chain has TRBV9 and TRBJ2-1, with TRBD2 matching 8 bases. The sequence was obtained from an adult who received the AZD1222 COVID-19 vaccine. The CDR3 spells CASSPAGRGTSNEQFF. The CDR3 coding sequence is TGTGCCAGCAGCCCCGCCGGGAGGGGGACGAGTAATGAGCAGTTCTTC. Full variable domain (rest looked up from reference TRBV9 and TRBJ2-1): DSGVTQTPKHLITATGQRVTLRCSPRSGDLSVYWYQQSLDQGLQFLIQYYNGEERAKGNILERFSAQQFPDLHSELNLSSLELGDSALYFCASSPAGRGTSNEQFFGPGTRLTVL.